Listed here is a single T cell receptor (beta chain). Its specificity is unknown. These data belong to a study of cytomegalovirus exposure and HLA in healthy donors. About the study: As an earlier analysis found, about 190 million T cells yielded 90 million to 140 million unique TCR beta sequences.

Germline CDR1 reads MNHNS; CDR2 reads SASEGT. The CDR3 sequence is 15 residues long. V lost 0 bases to trimming and J lost 7 bases; unmatched junction nucleotides: 4. The PCR contained 60 Vbeta and 13 Jbeta primers. Original processing notes: In a later analysis, around 87 million unique TCR beta chains included roughly 11 million shared by two or more donors. Measured with immunoSEQ multiplex PCR; TCRdb has only the in-frame clones, and not every one. For V, J and clone size, that table is used; D and trimming come from the DNA. The table has about 200,000 clones, approximately 79% seen once. Study results and caveats: Later analysis associated a missense DCLRE1C variant with TCR beta V- and J-gene trimming. Presence/absence analyses assumed roughly uniform sequencing depth across donors, which may not hold.

This receptor was obtained from a girl aged 5 to 17 in good health and CMV-seropositive. Material: PBMCs. The chain recombines TRBV6-1 with TRBJ1-5; 9 positions agree with TRBD1. CDR3 region: CASSEATGGGQPQHF. The CDR3 region has the DNA TGTGCCAGCAGTGAAGCGACAGGGGGAGGACAGCCCCAGCATTTT.